This T cell receptor beta chain was sequenced in a study of shared clonotypes between healthy human individuals. Authors' analysis steps: ImmunoSEQ supplied junction-only sequences lacking quality scores, so filtering was different. TCRdb's copy holds only in-frame clones and misses some; the assay was immunoSEQ multiplex PCR. Clone size and V and J calls were adopted from that table, with D and trimming inferred from the DNA. Here the sample spans about 820,000 clones, 80% to 95% being singletons. Study-wide points: All-four-donor shared clonotypes had higher generation probabilities than non-shared clonotypes did.

The V gene lost 1 base and the J gene lost 1 base, with 20 bases spanning the gap. Germline V gives CDR1 SQVTM, CDR2 ANQGSEA. The CDR3 is 19 amino acids. The naive CD8 population came from CD45RO-negative cells selected for CCR7, without terminally differentiated effector memory CD45RA+ cells. About this clone itself: Antigen: not known.

The sample consisted of naive CD8+ T cells sorted from blood. This receptor was identified in a man aged 30 to 39 in good health. This sequence joins TRBV29-1 and TRBJ2-6, with a tentative D call TRBD2 (5 bases). The CDR3 DNA sequence: TGCAGCGTTGAAGTCGTGGAGTCCTTAGGAGGTTCTGGGGCCAACGTCCTGACTTTC. Protein product: CSVEVVESLGGSGANVLTF.